This T cell receptor beta chain was captured in a study of blood T cells in healthy people across ages. The CDR3 sequence is 18 residues long. Germline-derived CDR1 and CDR2 are SNHLY and FYNNEI. V gave up 4 bases and J gave up 0 bases; unmatched junction bases: 7. Note on this clonotype: What it recognizes is unknown.

Russia was home to the donors, healthy Caucasian individuals aged about 6 to 90. Study-wide findings and caveats: TCR beta diversity per million T cells fell roughly linearly with age. Higher diversity and more naive CD4+ cells were features of long-lived donors, compared to aged donors.

Alongside a J-beta primer mix, a sample-barcoded 5' primer served in a second PCR lasting about 6 to 12 cycles. A single record per CDR3 protein comes from TCRdb applying MiXCR to the 5' RACE reads. This table holds some 1.7 million distinct CDR3 sequences, 28% found once. The source of this sequence is a woman under 40 in good health. Sequenced: blood. The V and J genes are TRBV2 and TRBJ2-6; 9 positions match TRBD1. CDR3 loop: CASSARRDRVSGANVLTF. The CDR3 DNA is TGTGCCAGCAGTGCGCGCCGGGACAGGGTCTCTGGGGCCAACGTCCTGACTTTC.